A single sample is the source of the 14 T cell receptor beta chains below, sequenced in a study of T cells after posttransplantation cyclophosphamide (dated by TCRdb to the mid-2010s). Library creation used the immunoSEQ multiplex PCR assay. TCRdb retrieved this table from immuneACCESS and kept in-frame rearrangements only. Not all clones are present; in checked studies, unresolved V genes account for under half, and no reason is known for the remainder. Listed for this sample are under 50,000 clones, none observed only a single time. The ten top clones hold 4% to 5.5% of the sample. Sequencing was performed on PBMCs. The receptors originated from a woman aged 45-60 years in good health and a related stem cell transplant donor.

This clone showed up many times. The CDR3 DNA is TGTGCCACCAGCAGAGTTCAGGGGGGTGATCGTAGGGACACTGAAGCTTTCTTT. Its protein is CATSRVQGGDRRDTEAFF. This chain uses TRBV15 with TRBJ1-1; 7 bases are shared with TRBD1. V shed 1 base and J 3 bases; nucleotides not matched to a gene: 14. Germline CDR1 LNHNV, CDR2 YYDKDF (reference sequence). The CDR3 is 18 amino acids.

This clone was counted at least ten times. This rearrangement joins TRBV4-1 to TRBJ1-2; TRBD1 might be the D (6 bases). The germline V gene encodes CDR1 MGHRA and CDR2 YSYEKL. V was cut by 4 bases and J by 0 bases, with 15 bases left in between. There are 16 residues in the CDR3. The DNA of the CDR3 is TGCGCCAGCAGCCGATCGACAGGAAACTCTAACTATGGCTACACCTTC. This sequence encodes CASSRSTGNSNYGYTF.

V is TRBV18 and J is TRBJ2-2; a possible D gene is TRBD2 (5 bases). CDR3 length: 16 amino acids. Germline CDR1 KGHSH, CDR2 LQKENI. The V and J ends lost 4 bases and 5 bases respectively, with 17 bases between them. The CDR3 DNA sequence: TGTGCCAGCTCACTGGAACGAGGGATTTATACCGGGGAGCTGTTTTTT. Protein: CASSLERGIYTGELFF.

This clone has at least ten counts. The rearrangement links TRBV18 to TRBJ1-6; D gene ambiguous. The CDR3 runs 15 residues. Germline CDR1 is KGHSH and CDR2 is LQKENI. Trimming left V 5 bases short and J 9 bases short, with 17 bases between. This CDR3 is CASSATRTQVSPLHF. The CDR3 DNA is TGTGCCAGCTCAGCTACGCGCACCCAAGTTTCACCCCTCCACTTT.

This clone was counted ten times or more. This sequence joins TRBV6-5 and TRBJ2-3; TRBD2 agrees at 8 bases. From germline, CDR1 is MNHEY and CDR2 SVGAGI. The V segment lost 0 bases and the J segment 6 bases; nucleotides outside the gene matches: 5. The CDR3 consists of 15 residues. This CDR3 is CASSYSGGARDTQYF. In nucleotides, the CDR3 is TGTGCCAGCAGTTACTCCGGGGGGGCTAGGGATACGCAGTATTTT.

This clone was seen many times. The chain is built from TRBV18 and TRBJ2-1, with 10 bases aligning to TRBD1. Germline CDR1 KGHSH, CDR2 LQKENI. The CDR3 runs 15 residues. The V segment lost 5 bases and the J segment 8 bases; nucleotides outside the gene matches: 9. This CDR3 reads CASSTRDRGGYEQFF. The CDR3 region has the DNA TGTGCCAGCTCAACCCGGGACAGGGGTGGGTATGAGCAGTTCTTC.

This clone has ten or more counts. The genes are TRBV7-9 and TRBJ1-2; 9 bases fit TRBD1. The V gene's germline CDR1 is SEHNR and CDR2 FQNEAQ (reference sequence). Trimming took 6 bases from V and 2 from J; bases not matched to a gene: 10. This CDR3 region has 16 residues. CDR3 nucleotide sequence: TGTGCCAGCAGGACAAAGGACAGGGGCGGGAACTATGGCTACACCTTC. Its translation: CASRTKDRGGNYGYTF.

There are many counts of this clone. The rearrangement links TRBV7-2 to TRBJ1-1; 7 nucleotides agree with TRBD1. The CDR3 spans 16 residues. The V gene's germline CDR1 is SGHTA and CDR2 FQGNSA. Trimming removed 2 bases from V and 5 bases from J; junction bases left unmatched: 11. CDR3 DNA: TGTGCCAGCAGCTTATGGGGCCCAGGGGGAATTACTGAAGCTTTCTTT. It encodes CASSLWGPGGITEAFF.

Only a few counts were recorded for this clone. J is TRBJ2-1 and V is TRBV2, with D possibly TRBD2 on 7 matching bases. The germline CDR1 and CDR2 sequences are SNHLY and FYNNEI. CDR3 length: 13 residues. The germline V and J ends were trimmed by 6 bases and 7 bases, with 13 bases remaining between them. CDR3 DNA: TGTGCCAGCAGGGGGCGGGGGCAGAATGAGCAGTTCTTC. It translates to CASRGRGQNEQFF.

This clone was counted at least ten times. The rearrangement joins TRBV10-3 to TRBJ1-2; no reliable D call. The germline CDR1 and CDR2 sequences are ENHRY and SYGVKD. The CDR3 is 11 residues long. The ends were cut back, 5 bases at V and 6 bases at J, with 7 bases in the middle. The CDR3 here is CAISPVNGYTF. CDR3 bases: TGTGCCATCAGTCCCGTTAATGGCTACACCTTC.

Many counts were recorded for this clone. This rearrangement joins TRBV5-6 to TRBJ1-6; 9 bases line up with TRBD1. CDR3 size: 14 residues. Trimming took 4 bases from V and 10 from J; bases not matched to a gene: 6. Germline values: CDR1 SGHDT, CDR2 YYEEEE. The CDR3 DNA follows: TGTGCCAGCAGCCTAAACAGGGGGCAGTCACCCCTCCACTTT. It specifies CASSLNRGQSPLHF.

This clone was recorded at least ten times. The chain uses TRBV30 and TRBJ2-5; perhaps TRBD1 as D (6 bases). CDR1 and CDR2 (germline): GTSNPN, SVGIG (reference sequence). V lost 2 bases, J lost 1 base, and 11 bases lay in between. The CDR3 loop spans 14 amino acids. The chain's CDR3 is CAWSWGHSQETQYF. The DNA of the CDR3 is TGTGCCTGGAGTTGGGGGCACAGCCAAGAGACCCAGTACTTC.

This clone was detected ten times or more. V gene TRBV6-6 combines with J gene TRBJ1-3; D unresolved. The ends were cut back, 10 bases at V and 4 bases at J, with 8 bases in the middle. The length of the CDR3 is 11 residues. Looked up from germline, CDR1 is MNHNY and CDR2 is SVGAGI (reference sequence). The CDR3 sequence is CANSAGNTIYF. The CDR3 coding sequence is TGTGCCAACTCTGCCGGAAACACCATATATTTT.

There are many counts of this clone. The rearrangement joins TRBV18 to TRBJ2-7, with D maybe TRBD1 (6 bases). V was clipped by 0 bases and J by 0 bases, with 9 bases between them. This CDR3 has 15 residues. In germline, CDR1 is KGHSH, CDR2 LQKENI. CDR3: CASSPPNRDSYEQYF. CDR3 nucleotide sequence: TGTGCCAGCTCACCACCGAACAGGGACTCCTACGAGCAGTACTTC.